Below, one TCR beta chain is given with its context. This sample stems from a study of OX40 agonist ivuxolimab in advanced cancers. On the study more broadly: All patients had ivuxolimab intravenously every 2 weeks at 0.01 to 10 mg/kg.

Generated by immunoSEQ multiplex PCR, the TCRdb table keeps only in-frame clones and is missing some. The sample includes around 37,000 clones, 83% seen only once; the top ten take less than 25%. From germline, CDR1 is SGHRS and CDR2 YFSETQ. Trimming at V came to 4 bases and at J to 0 bases, leaving 8 bases not matched to a gene. The CDR3 sequence is 19 residues long. The rearrangement uses TRBV5-1 and TRBJ2-1, with 15 bases that match TRBD2. The TCR originated in an adult with an advanced solid tumor such as melanoma, head and neck, liver or kidney cancer. Sequencing used CD4+ or CD8+ T cells sorted from blood, obtained in a trial of the OX40 agonist ivuxolimab. The CDR3: CASSLGLAGGPSSYNEQFF. CDR3 nucleotides: TGCGCCAGCAGCCTAGGACTAGCGGGAGGGCCGAGCTCCTACAATGAGCAGTTCTTC.